These 24 T cell receptor beta chains were all obtained from the same sample, sequenced in a study of blood T cells in healthy people across ages. A second PCR of 7 to 11 cycles used a sample-barcoded 5' primer and a J-beta primer mix. TCRdb redid the calling of the 5' RACE reads with MiXCR, one entry per CDR3 protein. The data contain over 1,300,000 distinct CDR3 sequences, roughly 59% of them singletons. The sample consisted of blood. These receptors came from a young man in good health.

The J gene is TRBJ2-1, the V gene TRBV4-1, with 8 bases lining up with TRBD2. CDR1 and CDR2 from the germline V gene are MGHRA and YSYEKL. Trimming at V came to 4 bases and at J to 5 bases, leaving 10 bases not matched to a gene. The CDR3 extends over 16 amino acids. The CDR3 here is CASSLQGSGGDNEQFF. The CDR3 DNA follows: TGCGCCAGCAGCCTCCAGGGAAGCGGGGGCGACAATGAGCAGTTCTTC.

V is TRBV10-3 and J is TRBJ1-1; 9 bases are shared with TRBD1. Germline assignment: CDR1 ENHRY and CDR2 SYGVKD. Losses at the gene ends were 8 bases for V and 8 bases for J; bases not matched to a gene: 6. The CDR3 consists of 12 residues. In DNA form, the CDR3 reads TGTGCCATCTCGGGACAGGGCAGCGAAGCTTTCTTT. Translating it yields CAISGQGSEAFF.

The gene calls are TRBV10-3 and TRBJ2-4; no firm D call. The end of the DNA aligns better with TRBJ2-7, so the J call may be wrong. Germline CDR1 reads ENHRY; CDR2 reads SYGVKD. The CDR3 is 12 residues long. CDR3 in amino acids: CAISDHQYEQYF. The DNA for the CDR3 is TGTGCCATCAGTGACCACCAATACGAGCAGTACTTC.

The chain combines TRBV6-2 or TRBV6-3 with TRBJ2-5; weak D call: TRBD2 (6 bases). Per the germline V gene, CDR1 is MNHEY and CDR2 is SVGEGT. CDR3 length: 14 amino acids. CDR3 protein: CASDAGGIQETQYF. In DNA, the CDR3 is TGTGCTAGCGACGCTGGCGGGATCCAAGAGACCCAGTACTTC.

As for this clonotype: The junction shows a germline mismatch at one end, possibly a read error. The chain employs TRBV27 and TRBJ2-1; weak D call: TRBD2 (7 bases). The J call may be incorrect, as the DNA end agrees better with TRBJ2-7. In germline, CDR1 is MNHEY, CDR2 SMNVEV (reference sequence). CDR3 size: 15 residues. CDR3 in DNA: TGTGCCTGCAGTCCCGATGCGGGGGCCTACAATGAGCAGTACTTC. Protein sequence: CACSPDAGAYNEQYF.

About this clonotype: At one boundary the junction diverges from the germline segment, which might be a read error. The chain recombines TRBV7-9 with TRBJ2-7; 7 nucleotides match TRBD2. Germline V gene lookup returns CDR1 SEHNR and CDR2 FQNEAQ (reference sequence). This CDR3 has 13 amino acids. DNA for the CDR3: TGTGCCACCAGCAGAGCTAGCGGCTACGAGCAGTACTTC. Its protein is CATSRASGYEQYF.

The J gene is TRBJ1-5, the V gene TRBV7-9; D call uncertain. This CDR3 has 15 residues. CDR1 and CDR2 from the germline V gene are SEHNR and FQNEAQ (reference sequence). V was trimmed by 4 bases and J by 2 bases, leaving 12 bases between them. Here the CDR3 DNA reads TGTGCCAGCAGCTCCTCGTTTGAGGGCAATCAGCCCCAGCATTTT. Encoded protein: CASSSSFEGNQPQHF.

The table lists this clonotype with a few counts. The genes are TRBV12-3 or TRBV12-4 and TRBJ2-3, with 7 bases lining up with TRBD2. The CDR3 is made up of 15 amino acids. Trimming cost V 3 bases and J 3 bases; bases outside gene matches: 6. The CDR3 sequence: CASSFGGRGTDTQYF. As DNA, the CDR3 is TGTGCCAGCAGTTTCGGCGGGAGAGGGACAGATACGCAGTATTTT.

This clonotype has only a few counts. V is TRBV29-1 and J is TRBJ1-1, with unresolved D. V lost 3 bases, J lost 8 bases, and 10 bases lay in between. Per germline, CDR1 SQVTM and CDR2 ANQGSEA. The CDR3 is made up of 11 amino acids. CDR3 protein: CSVETTTEAFF. The CDR3 DNA is TGCAGCGTTGAGACCACAACCGAAGCTTTCTTT.

This clonotype has just a few counts. The chain has TRBV12-3 or TRBV12-4 and TRBJ2-7; perhaps TRBD2 as D (6 bases). Trimming left V 5 bases short and J 2 bases short, with 10 bases between. The CDR3 is 13 amino acids. CDR3: CASSNSGTYEQYF. In nucleotides, the CDR3 is TGTGCCAGCAGTAATAGCGGAACCTACGAGCAGTACTTC.

Ten or more counts support this clonotype. The genes are TRBV5-1 and TRBJ2-5; no clear D. The CDR3 has 15 amino acids. The germline V and J ends were trimmed by 2 bases and 1 base, with 12 bases remaining between them. CDR1 and CDR2 (germline): SGHRS, YFSETQ. The CDR3 protein is CASSLNTGPQETQYF. The CDR3 nucleotides are TGCGCCAGCAGCTTAAATACCGGGCCCCAAGAGACCCAGTACTTC. The entire variable domain, with the rest obtained from reference TRBV5-1 and TRBJ2-5, is as follows: KAGVTQTPRYLIKTRGQQVTLSCSPISGHRSVSWYQQTPGQGLQFLFEYFSETQRNKGNFPGRFSGRQFSNSRSEMNVSTLELGDSALYLCASSLNTGPQETQYFGPGTRLLVL.

The rearrangement joins TRBV7-6 to TRBJ2-4; 9 bases are shared with TRBD1. The assigned J gene may be wrong: the sequence end matches TRBJ2-7 better. CDR1 and CDR2 (germline): SGHVS, FNYEAQ. CDR3 length equals 15 residues. In nucleotides, the CDR3 is TGTGCCAGCAGCTTAGCCAGGACAGGGGATCCCGAGCAGTACTTC. Encoded protein: CASSLARTGDPEQYF.

This clonotype was detected only once. The J gene is TRBJ2-1, the V gene TRBV3-1, with a tentative D call TRBD2 (6 bases). V gave up 1 base and J gave up 8 bases, with 15 bases separating them. This CDR3 has 15 residues. Germline values: CDR1 LGHDT, CDR2 YNNKEL (reference sequence). The CDR3 sequence: CASSQAGLTADEQFF. For the CDR3, the DNA is TGTGCCAGCAGCCAAGCGGGACTCACCGCGGATGAGCAGTTCTTC.

Worth noting for this clonotype: Mismatch with germline at one junction end may stem from a read error. The chain carries TRBV12-3 or TRBV12-4 and TRBJ2-5; 10 bases are shared with TRBD2. The DNA end lines up better with TRBJ2-7; the J call may be wrong. There are 14 residues in the CDR3. This CDR3 reads CASSLAGALREQYF. The CDR3 region has the DNA TGTGCCAGCAGTCTAGCGGGAGCCCTCCGCGAGCAGTACTTC.

As DNA, the CDR3 is TGTGCCAGCGCAGCGGGAGGGCCTAATGAGCAGTTCTTC. Translating gives CASAAGGPNEQFF. The rearrangement uses TRBV27 and TRBJ2-1; 10 bases agree with TRBD2. J gave up 7 bases and V 8 bases, and 5 bases lay outside the gene matches. This CDR3 is built from 13 residues. Looked up from germline, CDR1 is MNHEY and CDR2 is SMNVEV (reference sequence).

This clonotype was counted only a few times. The chain links TRBV12-3 or TRBV12-4 to TRBJ1-2; TRBD1 agrees at 7 bases. The CDR3 is made up of 12 amino acids. V was clipped by 5 bases and J by 6 bases; unmatched bases: 3. The CDR3 nucleotides are TGTGCCAGCAGTGACAGGGATCATGGCTACACCTTC. This sequence encodes CASSDRDHGYTF.

This clonotype turned up a few times. J is TRBJ1-5 and V is TRBV6-5; 8 bases are shared with TRBD1. The CDR3 spans 17 residues. Germline values: CDR1 MNHEY, CDR2 SVGAGI. The J segment lost 6 bases and the V segment lost 4 bases, leaving 14 bases of the junction unmatched. The CDR3 loop reads CASSLGTGGIAGQPQHF. The CDR3 DNA sequence: TGTGCCAGCAGTTTGGGGACAGGTGGGATAGCAGGTCAGCCCCAGCATTTT.

This clonotype showed up just a few times. The J gene is TRBJ1-5, the V gene TRBV27, with D unclear. Trimming took off 3 bases at V and 7 bases at J, with 16 bases between the two ends. The CDR3 runs to 15 residues. In germline, CDR1 is MNHEY, CDR2 SMNVEV (reference sequence). The DNA for the CDR3 is TGTGCCAGCAGTTTGGAAGGTGCGGGCGGACAGCCCCAGCATTTT. This gives the protein CASSLEGAGGQPQHF.

The chain couples TRBV7-9 to TRBJ1-2; perhaps TRBD1 as D (6 bases). Germline CDR1 and CDR2: SEHNR and FQNEAQ (reference sequence). CDR3 length equals 14 residues. Trimming took off 0 bases at V and 8 bases at J, with 13 bases between the two ends. DNA for the CDR3: TGTGCCAGCAGCTTAGCGGAACAGGGCTCCGGCTACACCTTC. Its translation is CASSLAEQGSGYTF.

The sample holds a few counts of this clonotype. The CDR3: CSATGKQDYGYTF. The CDR3 coding sequence is TGCAGTGCAACAGGGAAGCAGGACTATGGCTACACCTTC. The chain couples TRBV20-1 to TRBJ1-2; tentative D call: TRBD1 (6 bases). Looked up from germline, CDR1 is DFQATT and CDR2 is SNEGSKA (reference sequence). The CDR3 extends over 13 amino acids. Between the trimmed V and J ends, which lost 6 bases and 3 bases, there was a span of 14 bases.

This chain joins TRBV7-2 and TRBJ2-4, with TRBD1 matching over 9 bases. Germline CDR1 reads SGHTA; CDR2 reads FQGNSA. With 5 bases clipped from V and 6 bases from J, the junction kept 8 bases outside the gene matches. The CDR3 loop spans 15 amino acids. The CDR3 nucleotides are TGTGCCAGCAGCCCGCGGGACAGGGAAAGAAACATTCAGTACTTC. The encoded protein is CASSPRDRERNIQYF.

The chain employs TRBV7-9 and TRBJ1-4; 7 positions match TRBD1. The CDR3 sequence is 16 residues long. J gave up 8 bases and V 5 bases, and 14 bases lay outside the gene matches. Germline V gene lookup returns CDR1 SEHNR and CDR2 FQNEAQ (reference sequence). The CDR3 DNA is TGTGCCAGCAGCCCTTCCCCCGGACAGGATAACGAAAAACTGTTTTTT. This encodes CASSPSPGQDNEKLFF.

This clonotype was counted only a few times. The CDR3 coding sequence is TGCAGCGCTAGGACAGGCAGCAATGAGCAGTTCTTC. Its protein is CSARTGSNEQFF. The V gene is TRBV29-1, the J gene TRBJ2-1; 7 nucleotides line up with TRBD1. The CDR3 covers 12 residues. The germline gives CDR1 SQVTM, CDR2 ANQGSEA. The J segment lost 6 bases and the V segment lost 7 bases, leaving 6 bases of the junction unmatched.

The chain couples TRBV7-2 to TRBJ2-7, with unresolved D. The germline CDR1 and CDR2 sequences are SGHTA and FQGNSA. Trimming took 5 bases from V and 6 from J, leaving 17 bases between them. The CDR3 is 14 amino acids. CDR3 amino acids: CASSRPFGLSEQYF. The CDR3 coding sequence is TGTGCCAGCAGCCGCCCGTTCGGCTTGAGCGAGCAGTACTTC.